This T cell receptor (beta chain) comes out of a study of cytomegalovirus exposure and HLA in healthy donors. Study-wide findings and caveats: Across donors, most TCRs were seen rarely, yet some public ones were widespread. Specific recognition of CMV antigens was confirmed in vitro for a few chains (all CMV-associated).

This clone was seen only a few times. Antigen specificity is unknown. Profiling relied on immunoSEQ multiplex PCR, and the TCRdb table lists in-frame clones only, not all of them. The repertoire holds 250,000 or so clones, with more than 75% as singletons. Germline V lookup: CDR1 MDHEN, CDR2 SYDVKM. The CDR3 is 12 amino acids. Trimming took off 4 bases at V and 10 bases at J, with 13 bases between the two ends. The V gene is TRBV28, the J gene TRBJ1-1; tentative D call: TRBD1 (6 bases). The receptor comes from a man aged 18-30 years in good health and CMV-seropositive. Sequenced input: PBMCs. The CDR3 here is CASSSQGSGAFF. CDR3 DNA: TGTGCCAGCAGTTCTCAGGGGAGCGGAGCTTTCTTT.